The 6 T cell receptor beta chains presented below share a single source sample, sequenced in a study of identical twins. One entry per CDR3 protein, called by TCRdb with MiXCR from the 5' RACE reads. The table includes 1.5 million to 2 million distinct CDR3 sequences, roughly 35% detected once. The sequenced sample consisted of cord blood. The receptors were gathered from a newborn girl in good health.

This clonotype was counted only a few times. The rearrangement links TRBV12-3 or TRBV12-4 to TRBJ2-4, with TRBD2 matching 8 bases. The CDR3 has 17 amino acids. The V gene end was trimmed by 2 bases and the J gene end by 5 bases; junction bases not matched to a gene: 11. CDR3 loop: CASSLRAGGALENIQYF. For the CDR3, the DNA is TGTGCCAGCAGTTTAAGGGCCGGGGGGGCCCTGGAAAACATTCAGTACTTC.

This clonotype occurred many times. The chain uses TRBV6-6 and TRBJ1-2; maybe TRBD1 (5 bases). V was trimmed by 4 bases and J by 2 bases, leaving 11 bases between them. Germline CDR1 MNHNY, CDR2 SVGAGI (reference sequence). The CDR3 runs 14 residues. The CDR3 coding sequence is TGTGCCAGCAGTTCTACCTCAGGGAACTATGGCTACACCTTC. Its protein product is CASSSTSGNYGYTF.

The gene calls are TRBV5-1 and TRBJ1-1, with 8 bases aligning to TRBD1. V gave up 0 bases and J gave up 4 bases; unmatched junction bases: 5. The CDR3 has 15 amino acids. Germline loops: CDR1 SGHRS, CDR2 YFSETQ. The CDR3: CASSLDKTGGTEAFF. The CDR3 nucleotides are TGCGCCAGCAGCTTGGACAAAACAGGGGGCACTGAAGCTTTCTTT.

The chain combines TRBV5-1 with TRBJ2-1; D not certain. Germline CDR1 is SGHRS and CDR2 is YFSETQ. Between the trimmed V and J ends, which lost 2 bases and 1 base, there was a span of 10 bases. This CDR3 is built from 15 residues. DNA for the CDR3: TGCGCCAGCAGCTTCGGCGCACAGTCCTACAATGAGCAGTTCTTC. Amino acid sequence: CASSFGAQSYNEQFF.

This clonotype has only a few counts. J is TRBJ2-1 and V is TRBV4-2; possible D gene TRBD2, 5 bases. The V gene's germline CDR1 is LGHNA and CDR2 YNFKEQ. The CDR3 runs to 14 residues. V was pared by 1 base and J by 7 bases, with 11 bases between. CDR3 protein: CASSQGVGANEQFF. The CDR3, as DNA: TGTGCCAGCAGCCAAGGGGTGGGAGCGAATGAGCAGTTCTTC.

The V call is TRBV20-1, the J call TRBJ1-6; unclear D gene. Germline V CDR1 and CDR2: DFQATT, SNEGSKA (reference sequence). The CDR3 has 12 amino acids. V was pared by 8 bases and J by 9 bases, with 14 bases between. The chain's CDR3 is CSIPSLGSPLHF. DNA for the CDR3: TGCAGTATTCCGAGCCTTGGTTCACCCCTCCACTTT.